Listed below are T cell receptor beta chains from one sample, sequenced in a study of OX40 agonist ivuxolimab in advanced cancers. Assay used: immunoSEQ multiplex PCR; TCRdb lists only in-frame clones, some missing. The repertoire holds around 33,000 clones, with roughly 84% as singletons. The sample was CD4+ or CD8+ T cells sorted from blood, taken in a trial of the OX40 agonist ivuxolimab. These receptor sequences come from an adult with an advanced solid tumor such as melanoma, head and neck, liver or kidney cancer. CDR3s include the opening cysteine and the closing phenylalanine or tryptophan. A D gene is named only where the DNA matches it firmly. Clone size is stated in some rows and not others, as once, few, many or a class when expanded.

TRBV7-9	TRBD1	15	few	TRBJ1-2	CASSDRQGINYGYTF	TGTGCCAGCAGCGATCGACAGGGGATTAACTATGGCTACACCTTC
TRBV15	-	15	few	TRBJ2-7	CATSRDNGPSYEQYF	TGTGCCACCAGCAGAGATAACGGGCCCTCCTACGAGCAGTACTTC
TRBV15	-	16	-	TRBJ1-5	CATSRESGGGNQPQHF	TGTGCCACCAGCAGAGAGAGCGGGGGAGGAAATCAGCCCCAGCATTTT
TRBV11-2	-	12	-	TRBJ1-2	CASSPGDRGYTF	TGTGCCAGCAGCCCCGGGGATCGGGGCTACACCTTC
TRBV19	TRBD2	17	-	TRBJ2-5	CASSTWTSGRMVETQYF	TGTGCCAGCTCAACATGGACTAGCGGGAGGATGGTAGAGACCCAGTACTTC
TRBV5-1	-	12	-	TRBJ1-2	CASSAGNYGYTF	TGCGCCAGCAGCGCGGGGAACTATGGCTACACCTTC
TRBV5-1	TRBD1	15	-	TRBJ1-4	CASSLVGGVNEKLFF	TGCGCCAGCAGCTTGGTAGGGGGCGTTAATGAAAAACTGTTTTTT
TRBV5-4	-	13	-	TRBJ2-7	CASSLLDGSEQYF	TGTGCCAGCAGCTTACTAGATGGCTCCGAGCAGTACTTC
TRBV6-5	-	14	few	TRBJ2-7	CASSYGDSSYEQYF	TGTGCCAGCAGTTACGGAGACAGCTCCTACGAGCAGTACTTC
TRBV15	-	13	once	TRBJ2-5	CATSRVSQETQYF	TGTGCCACCAGCAGAGTCAGTCAAGAGACCCAGTACTTC
TRBV4-3	-	14	-	TRBJ2-5	CASSQDWDQETQYF	TGCGCCAGCAGCCAAGATTGGGACCAAGAGACCCAGTACTTC
TRBV5-4	-	13	-	TRBJ1-4	CASSPGTNEKLFF	TGTGCCAGCTCCCCGGGAACTAATGAAAAACTGTTTTTT
TRBV9	TRBD2	15	-	TRBJ2-7	CASSPSGDPSYEQYF	TGTGCCAGCAGCCCCAGCGGGGACCCCTCCTACGAGCAGTACTTC
TRBV27	TRBD1	14	few	TRBJ1-5	CASSPRTGGQPQHF	TGTGCCAGCAGCCCGCGGACAGGGGGACAGCCCCAGCATTTT
TRBV30	-	16	-	TRBJ1-4	CAWSVFREGPNEKLFF	TGTGCCTGGAGTGTTTTCAGGGAAGGACCCAATGAAAAACTGTTTTTT
TRBV6-1	-	13	-	TRBJ2-3	CASSEQEVRVQYF	TGTGCCAGCAGTGAACAGGAGGTCCGGGTGCAGTATTTT
TRBV30	-	18	-	TRBJ2-6	CAWSVITGARSGANVLTF	TGTGCCTGGAGTGTTATCACAGGTGCACGCTCTGGGGCCAACGTCCTGACTTTC
TRBV5-6	-	11	-	TRBJ2-3	CASSFGTGSYF	-
TRBV10-3	-	18	-	TRBJ1-1	CAIRDHYFDRRGSTEAFF	TGTGCCATCAGAGATCACTACTTCGACAGAAGGGGTAGCACTGAAGCTTTCTTT
TRBV29-1	-	12	-	TRBJ1-2	CSVKTGPYGYTF	TGCAGCGTTAAAACAGGGCCCTATGGCTACACCTTC
TRBV6-5	-	15	-	TRBJ1-1	CASSYSSTGNTEAFF	TGTGCCAGCAGTTACTCGTCTACAGGGAACACTGAAGCTTTCTTT
TRBV6-4	TRBD1	17	few	TRBJ2-1	CASSDSHGQGDYNEQFF	TGTGCCAGCAGTGACTCTCATGGACAGGGCGACTACAATGAGCAGTTCTTC
TRBV14	TRBD1	17	-	TRBJ2-6	CASSQDRALAGANVLTF	TGTGCCAGCAGCCAGGACAGGGCATTAGCTGGGGCCAACGTCCTGACTTTC
TRBV5-5	-	13	-	TRBJ1-5	CASSPSTAWPQHF	TGTGCCAGCAGCCCCTCCACAGCCTGGCCCCAGCATTTT
TRBV27	-	13	-	TRBJ1-1	CASSLSGEDEAFF	TGTGCCAGCAGTTTATCGGGCGAAGATGAAGCTTTCTTT
TRBV7-9	-	16	-	TRBJ2-2	CASTLGGRGNTGELFF	TGTGCCAGCACCCTCGGCGGAAGAGGAAACACCGGGGAGCTGTTTTTT
TRBV12-5	TRBD2	16	-	TRBJ2-7	CASGLGTSGRLHEQYF	TGTGCTAGTGGTTTGGGAACTAGCGGGAGGCTCCACGAGCAGTACTTC
TRBV5-4	TRBD1	14	-	TRBJ2-7	CASSPGQGAYEQYF	TGTGCCAGCAGCCCCGGACAGGGGGCCTACGAGCAGTACTTC
TRBV6-5	-	13	-	TRBJ1-2	CASRGSFLYGYTF	TGTGCCAGCCGCGGCAGCTTTTTGTATGGCTACACCTTC
TRBV19	-	17	-	TRBJ1-1	CASSIILWAGEGTEAFF	TGTGCCAGTAGTATAATTCTCTGGGCAGGGGAGGGCACTGAAGCTTTCTTT
TRBV5-6	TRBD2	15	-	TRBJ2-7	CASSPGLAGVDEQYF	TGTGCCAGCAGCCCGGGACTAGCGGGAGTAGACGAGCAGTACTTC
TRBV4-1	TRBD1	15	-	TRBJ1-1	CASSQGYRGDTEAFF	TGCGCCAGCAGCCAAGGGTACAGGGGTGATACTGAAGCTTTCTTT
TRBV5-6	-	13	-	TRBJ1-1	CASSLGGSTEAFF	TGTGCCAGCAGCTTGGGGGGGAGCACTGAAGCTTTCTTT
TRBV7-9	-	12	-	TRBJ2-1	CASGLTGLEQFF	TGTGCCAGCGGCCTGACAGGCTTGGAGCAGTTCTTC
TRBV7-9	-	16	-	TRBJ1-2	CASSLDLGTRDEGYTF	TGTGCCAGCAGCTTAGATTTAGGGACACGGGACGAGGGCTACACCTTC
TRBV5-6	-	14	-	TRBJ2-7	CASSISGHSYEQYF	TGTGCCAGCAGCATAAGCGGGCACTCCTACGAGCAGTACTTC
TRBV30	TRBD1	18	-	TRBJ1-1	CAWSAPDRIIIFGPEAFF	TGTGCCTGGAGTGCCCCGGACAGGATAATCATTTTTGGGCCTGAAGCTTTCTTT
TRBV6-6	-	13	-	TRBJ1-5	CASSRGSNQPQHF	TGTGCCAGCAGCCGGGGCAGCAATCAGCCCCAGCATTTT
TRBV28	TRBD1	15	-	TRBJ1-1	CASSLRDRPNTEAFF	TGTGCCAGCAGTTTACGGGACAGGCCGAACACTGAAGCTTTCTTT
TRBV27	-	14	-	TRBJ2-2	CASSFPDSTGELFF	TGTGCCAGCAGTTTTCCGGACTCGACCGGGGAGCTGTTTTTT
TRBV7-2	TRBD2	14	-	TRBJ2-3	CASSFGGGTDTQYF	TGTGCCAGCAGCTTCGGCGGGGGGACAGATACGCAGTATTTT
TRBV7-3	-	11	-	TRBJ1-2	CASSLGNGYTF	TGTGCCAGCAGCTTAGGCAACGGCTACACCTTC
TRBV12-5	-	12	-	TRBJ2-1	CASGLVQEEQFF	TGTGCTAGTGGTTTGGTACAGGAGGAGCAGTTCTTC
TRBV4-2	-	15	once	TRBJ2-7	CASSQGGRGDYEQYF	TGTGCCAGCAGCCAAGGTGGCAGGGGAGACTACGAGCAGTACTTC
TRBV30	TRBD1	15	-	TRBJ2-7	CAWILWDRGSYEQYF	TGTGCCTGGATTTTGTGGGACAGGGGCTCCTACGAGCAGTACTTC
TRBV9	-	15	-	TRBJ1-2	CASSVDQGPIYGYTF	TGTGCCAGCAGCGTAGATCAGGGGCCTATCTATGGCTACACCTTC
TRBV30	-	12	-	TRBJ2-7	CAWCQPGGEQYF	TGTGCCTGGTGCCAGCCCGGGGGCGAGCAGTACTTC
TRBV6-5	-	14	-	TRBJ2-1	CASSYTDEYNEQFF	TGTGCCAGCAGTTACACCGACGAGTACAATGAGCAGTTCTTC
TRBV19	-	11	once	TRBJ2-1	CASTIGGEQFF	TGTGCCAGTACGATAGGCGGTGAGCAGTTCTTC
TRBV4-1	-	15	-	TRBJ1-5	CASSQWVNSNQPQHF	TGCGCCAGCAGCCAATGGGTTAATAGCAATCAGCCCCAGCATTTT
TRBV5-4	-	18	few	TRBJ2-6	CASSLGQVTLNGANVLTF	TGTGCCAGCAGCTTGGGACAGGTTACCCTAAATGGGGCCAACGTCCTGACTTTC